This T cell receptor (beta chain) was observed in a study of T cell responses to AZD1222 COVID-19 vaccine. Sequenced by immunoSEQ multiplex PCR; TCRdb stores in-frame clones only, minus some. The repertoire has about 140,000 clones, about 90% of them found once; the top ten carry about 7.5%. V trimming: 0 bases; J trimming: 7 bases; junction bases outside the gene matches: 5. Germline values: CDR1 KGHSH, CDR2 LQKENI. This CDR3 has 15 residues. The sample in question was peripheral blood, obtained 28 days after the second dose of the MenACWY control vaccine. This sequence originates from an adult who received the MenACWY meningococcal vaccine as a control. The rearrangement uses TRBV18 and TRBJ1-4, with 7 bases fitting TRBD1. CDR3 in DNA: TGTGCCAGCTCACCACCGGGACAGACCTTTGAAAAACTGTTTTTT. Amino acids: CASSPPGQTFEKLFF. The full variable domain, rest sourced from reference TRBV18 and TRBJ1-4, is NAGVMQNPRHLVRRRGQEARLRCSPMKGHSHVYWYRQLPEEGLKFMVYLQKENIIDESGMPKERFSAEFPKEGPSILRIQQVVRGDSAAYFCASSPPGQTFEKLFFGSGTQLSVL.